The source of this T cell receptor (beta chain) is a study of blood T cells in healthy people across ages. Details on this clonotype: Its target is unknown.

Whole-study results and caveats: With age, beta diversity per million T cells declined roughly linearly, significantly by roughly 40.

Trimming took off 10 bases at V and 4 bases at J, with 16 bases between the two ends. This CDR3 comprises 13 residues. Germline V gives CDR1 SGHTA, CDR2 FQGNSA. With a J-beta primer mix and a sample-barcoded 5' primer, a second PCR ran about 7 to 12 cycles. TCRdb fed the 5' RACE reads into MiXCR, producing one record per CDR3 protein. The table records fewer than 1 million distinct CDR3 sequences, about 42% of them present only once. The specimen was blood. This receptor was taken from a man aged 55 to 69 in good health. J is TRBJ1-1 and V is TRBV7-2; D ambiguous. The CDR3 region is CATQALLGTEAFF. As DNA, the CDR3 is TGTGCCACCCAGGCTCTACTGGGCACTGAAGCTTTCTTT.